A selection of T cell receptor beta chains follows, all from one sample in a study of cytomegalovirus exposure and HLA in healthy donors. Generated by immunoSEQ multiplex PCR, the TCRdb table keeps only in-frame clones and is missing some. The sample holds around 150,000 clones; around 80% are singletons and the top ten take under 1.5%. Sample: PBMCs. The receptors derive from a man between 18 and 35 years old in good health and CMV-seronegative. Each CDR3 is given with its conserved first and last residue. D genes are given only for firm matches. The listing skips clone size in some rows; elsewhere it reads once, few, many or a size class.

TRBV6-1	TRBJ2-5	.	.	CASSEEAGARETQYF	TGTGCCAGCAGTGAAGAGGCGGGGGCCAGGGAGACCCAGTACTTC
TRBV6-1	TRBJ1-1	.	.	CASSGQPGNTEAFF	TGTGCCAGCAGTGGACAGCCTGGGAACACTGAAGCTTTCTTT
TRBV19	TRBJ1-5	.	.	CASTAGGWHQPQHF	TGTGCCAGTACCGCGGGGGGTTGGCATCAGCCCCAGCATTTT
TRBV4-3	TRBJ2-1	.	.	CASSQSVSDYNEQFF	TGCGCCAGCAGCCAGAGTGTCTCCGACTACAATGAGCAGTTCTTC
TRBV9	TRBJ1-3	.	.	CASGRGNTIYF	TGTGCCAGCGGCCGAGGAAACACCATATATTTT
TRBV29-1	TRBJ2-5	.	TRBD1	CSATRDRAQGETQYF	TGCAGCGCCACCCGGGACAGGGCCCAGGGGGAGACCCAGTACTTC
TRBV6-1	TRBJ2-5	.	TRBD1	CASSPDRVQETQYF	TGTGCCAGCAGTCCGGACAGGGTGCAAGAGACCCAGTACTTC
TRBV18	TRBJ2-7	.	TRBD1	CASSPSGGSYEQYF	TGTGCCAGCTCACCTTCAGGGGGCTCCTACGAGCAGTACTTC
TRBV7-9	TRBJ2-2	.	TRBD2	CASSLASGNTGELFF	TGTGCCAGCAGCTTGGCTAGCGGGAACACCGGGGAGCTGTTTTTT
TRBV5-6	TRBJ2-2	.	.	CASRPGTGELFF	TGTGCCAGCAGACCAGGGACCGGGGAGCTGTTTTTT
TRBV14	TRBJ2-3	.	.	CASSPGRGSTDTQYF	TGTGCCAGCAGTCCTGGGAGGGGGAGCACAGATACGCAGTATTTT
TRBV10-3	TRBJ2-1	few	TRBD2	CAISDSTSALGGEQFF	TGTGCCATCAGTGACTCGACTAGCGCCCTGGGGGGGGAGCAGTTCTTC
TRBV11-2	TRBJ2-7	.	.	CASSLDGREVYEQYF	TGTGCCAGCAGCTTAGACGGCAGGGAAGTTTACGAGCAGTACTTC
TRBV7-9	TRBJ1-1	few	TRBD1	CASSPRQGNTEAFF	TGTGCCAGCAGCCCCCGACAGGGGAACACTGAAGCTTTCTTT
TRBV5-1	TRBJ1-1	.	TRBD1	CASSSGPGQGSTEAFF	TGCGCCAGCAGCTCGGGACCGGGACAGGGGTCCACTGAAGCTTTCTTT
TRBV18	TRBJ2-4	.	.	CASSLLVGSAKNIQYF	TGTGCCAGCTCACTCTTAGTTGGTTCGGCCAAAAACATTCAGTACTTC
TRBV4-3	TRBJ2-5	.	TRBD2	CASSQASGTGWETQYF	TGCGCCAGCAGCCAAGCCAGCGGGACGGGTTGGGAGACCCAGTACTTC
TRBV5-1	TRBJ1-4	.	.	CASRQANEKLFF	TGCGCCAGCCGACAGGCTAATGAAAAACTGTTTTTT